This TCR beta chain emerged from a study of OX40 agonist ivuxolimab in advanced cancers. Generated by immunoSEQ multiplex PCR, the TCRdb table keeps only in-frame clones and is missing some. The sample lists roughly 11,000 clones, around 76% seen once, with about 31% in the top ten. This TCR derives from an adult with an advanced solid tumor such as melanoma, head and neck, liver or kidney cancer. The sequencing used CD4+ or CD8+ T cells sorted from blood, collected in a trial of the OX40 agonist ivuxolimab.

The CDR3 sequence: CASSSGGGVTDTQYF. DNA for the CDR3: TGTGCCAGCAGCTCAGGGGGGGGTGTGACAGATACGCAGTATTTT. V gene TRBV9 combines with J gene TRBJ2-3; TRBD1 or TRBD2 may be the D gene (7 bases each). This CDR3 has 15 residues. Germline V gene lookup returns CDR1 SGDLS and CDR2 YYNGEE. Trimming left V 4 bases short and J 3 bases short, with 15 bases between.